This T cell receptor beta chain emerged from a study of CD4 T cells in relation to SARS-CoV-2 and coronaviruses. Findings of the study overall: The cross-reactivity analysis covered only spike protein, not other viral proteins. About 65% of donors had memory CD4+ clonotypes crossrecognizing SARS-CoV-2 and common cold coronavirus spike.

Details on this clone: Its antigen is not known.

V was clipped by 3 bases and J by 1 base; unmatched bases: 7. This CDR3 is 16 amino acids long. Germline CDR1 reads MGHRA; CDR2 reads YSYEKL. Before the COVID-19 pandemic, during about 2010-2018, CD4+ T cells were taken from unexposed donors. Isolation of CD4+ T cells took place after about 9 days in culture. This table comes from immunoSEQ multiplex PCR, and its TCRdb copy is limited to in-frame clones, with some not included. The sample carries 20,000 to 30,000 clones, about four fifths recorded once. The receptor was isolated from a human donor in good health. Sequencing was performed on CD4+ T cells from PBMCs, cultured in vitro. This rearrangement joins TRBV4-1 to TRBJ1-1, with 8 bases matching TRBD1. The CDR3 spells CASSHPGQVRNTEAFF. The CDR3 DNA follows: TGCGCCAGCAGCCACCCGGGACAGGTGAGGAACACTGAAGCTTTCTTT.